This TCR beta chain was recorded in a study of sequential checkpoint blockade in melanoma. At the level of the study: DNA from 85 to 95 pretreatment tumor samples underwent TCRβ immunosequencing.

Treatment noted: randomized to nivolumab then ipilimumab (arm A) or the reverse (arm B). DNA-damaging chemotherapy had not been given to any patient beforehand. The germline V gene encodes CDR1 SGHNT and CDR2 YENEEA. V lost 1 base to trimming and J lost 5 bases, with 11 bases between them. This CDR3 spans 15 amino acids. This clone is categorized as medium-sized (0.01 to 0.1%). The antigen remains unidentified. Study-wide results and limits: About 30 times likelier clinical benefit followed increased tumor T-cell fraction and clonality.

Some clones are missing from TCRdb's copy, which holds only in-frame ones; the method was immunoSEQ multiplex PCR. This sample carries approximately 2,300 clones, 20% to 25% of them seen once, and the ten largest clones take under 20%. The sequence derives from a human donor with melanoma. The V and J genes are TRBV11-3 and TRBJ2-2, with a tentative D call TRBD1 (6 bases). The sequences come from tumor tissue (inferred from file names), collected from a patient given nivolumab and ipilimumab in sequence. CDR3 sequence (DNA): TGTGCCAGCAGCTTAGTACAGGGTGGTACCGGGGAGCTGTTTTTT. Protein product: CASSLVQGGTGELFF.